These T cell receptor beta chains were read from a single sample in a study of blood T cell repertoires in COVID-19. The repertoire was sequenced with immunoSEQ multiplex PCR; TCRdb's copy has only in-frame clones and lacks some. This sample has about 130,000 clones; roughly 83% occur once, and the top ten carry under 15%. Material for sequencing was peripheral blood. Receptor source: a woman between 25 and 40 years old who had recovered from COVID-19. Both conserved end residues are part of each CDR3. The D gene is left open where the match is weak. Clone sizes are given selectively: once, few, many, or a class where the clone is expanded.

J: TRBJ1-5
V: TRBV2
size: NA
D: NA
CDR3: CASSPDRFRSNQPQHF
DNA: TGTGCCAGCAGTCCAGACAGGTTTCGCAGCAATCAGCCCCAGCATTTT

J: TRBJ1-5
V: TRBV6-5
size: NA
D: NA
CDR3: CASQSPGDQPQHF
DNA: TGTGCCAGCCAGTCGCCAGGGGACCAGCCCCAGCATTTT

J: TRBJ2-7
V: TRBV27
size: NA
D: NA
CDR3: CASSQGTDLWEQYF
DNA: TGTGCCAGCAGTCAGGGGACGGATTTGTGGGAGCAGTACTTC

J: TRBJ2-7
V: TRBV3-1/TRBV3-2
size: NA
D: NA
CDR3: CASSQLPNGFNEQYF
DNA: TGTGCCAGCAGCCAACTCCCTAATGGTTTTAACGAGCAGTACTTC

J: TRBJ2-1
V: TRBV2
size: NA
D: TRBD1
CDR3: CASRDRDHEQFF
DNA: TGTGCCAGCCGGGACAGGGACCATGAGCAGTTCTTC

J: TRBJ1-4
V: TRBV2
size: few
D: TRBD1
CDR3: CASSEEGTGGEKLFF
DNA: TGTGCCAGCAGTGAAGAGGGGACAGGGGGTGAAAAACTGTTTTTT

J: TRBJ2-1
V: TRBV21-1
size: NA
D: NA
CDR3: CASSKEHERCCYNEQFF
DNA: TGTGCCAGCAGCAAAGAGCATGAGCGGTGCTGTTACAATGAGCAGTTCTTC

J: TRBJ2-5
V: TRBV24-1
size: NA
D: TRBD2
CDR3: CATSDPFVPGGEETQYF
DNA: TGTGCCACCAGTGACCCCTTCGTTCCGGGAGGTGAAGAGACCCAGTACTTC

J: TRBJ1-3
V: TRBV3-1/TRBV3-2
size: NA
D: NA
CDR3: CASSQVGRQGSGRVF
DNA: TGTGCCAGCAGCCAAGTAGGCCGGCAGGGGTCCGGTCGGGTTTTT

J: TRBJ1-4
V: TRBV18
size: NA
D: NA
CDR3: CASSPPGSNEKLFF
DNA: TGTGCCAGCTCACCCCCCGGGAGTAATGAAAAACTGTTTTTT

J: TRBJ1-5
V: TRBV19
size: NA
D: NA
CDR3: CASSKERGLLSNQPQHF
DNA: TGTGCCAGTAGCAAAGAAAGAGGGCTTCTCAGCAATCAGCCCCAGCATTTT

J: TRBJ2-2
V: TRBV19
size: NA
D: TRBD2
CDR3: CASSTGPRGAGELFF
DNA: TGTGCCAGTAGTACCGGACCGCGGGGGGCCGGGGAGCTGTTTTTT

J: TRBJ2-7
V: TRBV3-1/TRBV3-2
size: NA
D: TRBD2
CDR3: CASSQGRTSGRSGEQYF
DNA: TGTGCCAGCAGCCAAGGCCGGACTAGCGGGAGATCGGGAGAGCAGTACTTC

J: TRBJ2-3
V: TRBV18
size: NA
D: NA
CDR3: CASSPPYGESTDTQYF
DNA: TGTGCCAGCTCACCACCATACGGGGAGAGCACAGATACGCAGTATTTT

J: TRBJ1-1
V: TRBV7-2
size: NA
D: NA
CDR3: CASSLVARVNTEAFF
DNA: TGTGCCAGCAGCTTAGTCGCCAGGGTGAACACTGAAGCTTTCTTT

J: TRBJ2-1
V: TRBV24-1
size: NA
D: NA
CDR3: CATSDFDGTEQFF
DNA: TGTGCCACCAGTGATTTTGACGGGACAGAGCAGTTCTTC

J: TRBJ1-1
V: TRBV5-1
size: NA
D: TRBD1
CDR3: CASSSLERTGWGTEAFF
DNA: TGCGCCAGCAGCTCCTTAGAGAGGACAGGGTGGGGCACTGAAGCTTTCTTT